One and the same sample provided the 16 T cell receptor beta chains below, sequenced in a study of T cell responses to AZD1222 COVID-19 vaccine. Libraries were prepared by immunoSEQ multiplex PCR; TCRdb keeps only in-frame clonotypes and omits some of them. The sample contains some 180,000 clones, around nine tenths of which appear only once. The specimen was peripheral blood, collected 28 days after the second AZD1222 dose. Every receptor here comes from an adult who received the AZD1222 COVID-19 vaccine.

This sequence joins TRBV5-8 and TRBJ1-2; 9 bases match TRBD1. Trimming took 3 bases from V and 4 from J; bases not matched to a gene: 7. Per germline, CDR1 SGHTS and CDR2 YDEGEE. The CDR3 contains 15 residues. For the CDR3, the DNA is TGTGCCAGCAGCTCGGAACAGGGGGCAGGCTATGGCTACACCTTC. Amino acid sequence: CASSSEQGAGYGYTF.

The chain uses TRBV7-6 and TRBJ1-5; D is undetermined. CDR1 is SGHVS and CDR2 is FNYEAQ in the germline V gene. V was trimmed by 3 bases and J by 3 bases, leaving 12 bases between them. CDR3 length: 15 residues. The CDR3 reads CASSLGGELNQPQHF. CDR3 DNA sequence: TGTGCCAGCAGCTTGGGTGGCGAACTCAATCAGCCCCAGCATTTT.

The V gene is TRBV7-9, the J gene TRBJ1-4, with D possibly matching TRBD1 (5 bases). V lost 0 bases and J 3 bases, leaving 8 bases between the germline ends. Per the germline V gene, CDR1 is SEHNR and CDR2 is FQNEAQ (reference sequence). The CDR3 has 15 residues. The DNA of the CDR3 is TGTGCCAGCAGCTTAGCAGGGGCCTCTAATGAAAAACTGTTTTTT. Its protein product is CASSLAGASNEKLFF.

The CDR3 coding sequence is TGTGCCAGCAGCCAAAGGGCAGCGGGAGGGGCCAAAAACATTCAGTACTTC. This translates into CASSQRAAGGAKNIQYF. This sequence joins TRBV3-1 (or the pseudogene TRBV3-2) and TRBJ2-4; 10 bases agree with TRBD2. The J segment lost 1 base and the V segment lost 2 bases, leaving 5 bases of the junction unmatched. The germline V gene has CDR1 LGHDT and CDR2 YNNKEL (reference sequence). The CDR3 is made up of 17 amino acids.

The gene calls are TRBV19 and TRBJ2-1, with D possibly TRBD2 on 5 matching bases. Germline CDR1 is LNHDA and CDR2 is SQIVND (reference sequence). Deletions cut 7 bases from V and 7 bases from J, with 20 bases between. The CDR3 is 15 amino acids. The CDR3 spells CASMRAKESWNEQFF. In DNA, the CDR3 is TGTGCCAGTATGCGGGCCAAGGAATCTTGGAATGAGCAGTTCTTC.

The V and J genes are TRBV20-1 and TRBJ2-1; D ambiguous. The V end lost 3 bases, the J end lost 8 bases, and 5 bases lay between the germline ends. Germline V CDR1 and CDR2: DFQATT, SNEGSKA (reference sequence). This CDR3 region has 10 residues. DNA for the CDR3: TGCAGTGCTAGTACGGATGAGCAGTTCTTC. Translating gives CSASTDEQFF.

The chain couples TRBV6-5 to TRBJ1-2; perhaps TRBD1 as D (6 bases). The germline gives CDR1 MNHEY, CDR2 SVGAGI. The CDR3 has 13 amino acids. V was shortened by 5 bases and J by 7 bases, with 14 bases between the two germline ends. This CDR3 is CASSPPGAGGYTF. Written as DNA, the CDR3 is TGTGCCAGCAGTCCCCCAGGGGCGGGTGGCTACACCTTC.

The chain is built from TRBV2 and TRBJ2-7, with D maybe TRBD2 (6 bases). V lost 10 bases to trimming and J lost 0 bases, with 19 bases between them. Germline CDR1 reads SNHLY; CDR2 reads FYNNEI. The CDR3 has 15 residues. The CDR3 loop is CATDNGGGLSYEQYF. The CDR3 DNA reads TGTGCCACCGATAATGGTGGGGGACTCTCCTACGAGCAGTACTTC.

V is TRBV7-2 and J is TRBJ1-2, with 7 bases matching TRBD1. V trimming: 5 bases; J trimming: 0 bases; junction bases outside the gene matches: 6. Germline V CDR1 and CDR2: SGHTA, FQGNSA. The CDR3 is made up of 15 amino acids. The DNA of the CDR3 is TGTGCCAGCAGCCCATGGGACAGAGCTAACTATGGCTACACCTTC. Residues: CASSPWDRANYGYTF.

The chain recombines TRBV23-1 with TRBJ1-1; 7 bases fit TRBD1. TRBV23-1 qualifies as an ORF whose function is uncertain. J lost 4 bases, V lost 0 bases, and 8 bases had no gene match. The CDR3 is 16 residues long. CDR3 protein: CASSQSCDRAGTEAFF. In nucleotides, the CDR3 is TGCGCCAGCAGTCAATCGTGTGACAGGGCTGGCACTGAAGCTTTCTTT.

This clone was seen just once. The chain combines TRBV13 with TRBJ1-2; tentative D call: TRBD1 (5 bases). The germline V and J ends were trimmed by 5 bases and 7 bases, with 23 bases remaining between them. The CDR3 is 16 residues long. The germline CDR1 and CDR2 sequences are PRHDT and FYEKMQ (reference sequence). The CDR3 DNA reads as TGTGCCAGCAGCCCCAAGCCAGGGCCCCAATGGGGTGGCTACACCTTC. Protein product: CASSPKPGPQWGGYTF.

This chain connects TRBV18 to TRBJ2-2; the D gene is possibly TRBD1 (5 bases). The CDR3 totals 17 residues. V shed 4 bases and J shed 7 bases, with 22 bases lying between them. Germline loops: CDR1 KGHSH, CDR2 LQKENI. This chain's CDR3 is CASSQTGSVKGGGELFF. The CDR3 DNA sequence: TGTGCCAGCTCACAAACAGGAAGCGTTAAAGGTGGCGGGGAGCTGTTTTTT.

The J gene is TRBJ2-3, the V gene TRBV4-3, with D uncertain. CDR3 length: 13 amino acids. Germline-derived CDR1 and CDR2 are LGHNA and YSLEER. The V end lost 1 base, the J end lost 4 bases, and 6 bases lay between the germline ends. CDR3 residues: CASSQGRSDTQYF. The CDR3 nucleotides are TGCGCCAGCAGCCAAGGACGGTCAGATACGCAGTATTTT.

V is TRBV6-5 and J is TRBJ2-5; D is uncertain. This CDR3 region has 12 residues. Germline V CDR1 and CDR2: MNHEY, SVGAGI. Trimming pared 7 bases from V and 1 base from J, leaving 7 bases between. Here the CDR3 DNA reads TGTGCCAGCAAGCCGGCCCAAGAGACCCAGTACTTC. Amino acid sequence: CASKPAQETQYF.

The rearrangement uses TRBV19 and TRBJ2-7; 7 bases are shared with TRBD2. The CDR3 has 14 amino acids. Germline CDR1 LNHDA, CDR2 SQIVND (reference sequence). V was clipped by 10 bases and J by 3 bases; unmatched bases: 12. The CDR3 coding sequence is TGTGCCACCAGCCTCCGGGGGGATTACTACGAGCAGTACTTC. Protein: CATSLRGDYYEQYF. Using reference TRBV19 and TRBJ2-7 for the parts outside the CDR3, the full variable domain is DGGITQSPKYLFRKEGQNVTLSCEQNLNHDAMYWYRQDPGQGLRLIYYSQIVNDFQKGDIAEGYSVSREKKESFPLTVTSAQKNPTAFYLCATSLRGDYYEQYFGPGTRLTVT.

This clone showed up just once. J is TRBJ1-5 and V is TRBV6-6, with 7 positions matching TRBD1. The CDR3 sequence is 14 residues long. V lost 6 bases, J lost 0 bases, and 2 bases stayed unmatched. Germline V gene data show CDR1 as MNHNY and CDR2 as SVGAGI (reference sequence). As DNA, the CDR3 is TGTGCCAGCAGCCGACAGGGTAGCAATCAGCCCCAGCATTTT. Protein product: CASSRQGSNQPQHF.